Each of the 21 T cell receptor beta chains below was sequenced from the same sample in a study of T cells in Graves' hyperthyroidism and ophthalmopathy. Researchers took RNA transcripts and amplified the TCR beta CDR3 regions from them. The TCR CDR3 first-round RT-PCR relied on the HTBI primer set. TCRdb analysed the multiplex PCR reads with MiXCR anew, one entry per CDR3 protein. The sample holds 480,000 or so distinct CDR3 sequences, 14% seen once. The sequencing input was blood. These receptors came from a woman between 18 and 30 years old with Graves' hyperthyroidism.

In this sample, this clonotype turned up many times. This sequence joins TRBV10-3 and TRBJ1-2, with 7 bases that match TRBD1. Unmatched junction bases numbered 6, after V lost 4 bases and J lost 4 bases. CDR3 length: 14 residues. CDR1 ENHRY and CDR2 SYGVKD come from the germline V gene. This chain's CDR3 is CAISAGTEGYGYTF. The CDR3 nucleotides are TGTGCCATCAGTGCCGGGACAGAAGGCTATGGCTACACCTTC.

The chain has TRBV25-1 and TRBJ1-1; D remains unclear. The CDR3 is made up of 16 amino acids. The V gene lost 3 bases and the J gene lost 4 bases, with 18 bases spanning the gap. CDR1 MGHDK and CDR2 SYGVNS come from the germline V gene. CDR3 bases: TGTGCCAGCAGTGATAGTTGGGGTGGGTTCGTCACTGAAGCTTTCTTT. Its translation is CASSDSWGGFVTEAFF.

This clonotype showed up many times. The V gene is TRBV5-1, the J gene TRBJ2-7, with 9 bases aligning to TRBD1. Germline V lookup: CDR1 SGHRS, CDR2 YFSETQ. The CDR3 runs to 14 residues. J was trimmed by 6 bases and V by 5 bases; bases with no gene match: 9. The CDR3 loop is CASSSGTGFPEQYV. The DNA of the CDR3 is TGCGCCAGCAGTTCCGGGACAGGGTTTCCCGAGCAGTACGTC.

The chain uses TRBV5-6 and TRBJ2-7; D might be TRBD1 or TRBD2, each matching 5 bases. CDR1 and CDR2 (germline): SGHDT, YYEEEE. The CDR3 runs 14 residues. V shed 0 bases and J shed 6 bases, with 13 bases lying between them. The CDR3 DNA reads TGTGCCAGCAGCTTGGGGGACGCCGGATCCGAGCAGTACGTC. As protein: CASSLGDAGSEQYV.

This clonotype showed up many times. The rearrangement links TRBV10-3 to TRBJ1-2; TRBD1 matches at 10 bases. The CDR3 is 15 amino acids. The junction had 13 bases not matched to a gene; V was cut back by 10 bases and J by 5 bases. Germline V CDR1 and CDR2: ENHRY, SYGVKD. The CDR3 sequence is CATDRGLYGGYGYTF. The CDR3 region has the DNA TGTGCCACCGACAGGGGGCTCTACGGGGGTTATGGCTACACCTTC.

The chain joins TRBV19 to TRBJ2-3; 8 nucleotides agree with TRBD1. CDR3 size: 13 residues. J lost 8 bases, V lost 5 bases, and 6 bases had no gene match. Germline values: CDR1 LNHDA, CDR2 SQIVND (reference sequence). This CDR3 is CASSSDREGTQYF. Written as DNA, the CDR3 is TGTGCCAGTAGTTCGGACAGGGAAGGTACGCAGTATTTT.

The V and J genes are TRBV20-1 and TRBJ2-1; 16 positions match TRBD2. This CDR3 has 19 amino acids. Looked up from germline, CDR1 is DFQATT and CDR2 is SNEGSKA (reference sequence). The ends lost 1 base at V and 0 bases at J; junction bases unmatched: 6. The CDR3 here is CSARVPGLAGGSSYNEQFF. The CDR3 nucleotides are TGCAGTGCTAGAGTGCCGGGACTAGCGGGAGGGAGCTCCTACAATGAGCAGTTCTTC.

This rearrangement joins TRBV18 to TRBJ2-7, with TRBD1 matching 10 bases. Germline V gives CDR1 KGHSH, CDR2 LQKENI. The junction had 9 bases not matched to a gene; V was cut back by 4 bases and J by 6 bases. This CDR3 is 15 amino acids long. This CDR3 reads CASSLSGTGAGEQYF. DNA of the CDR3: TGTGCCAGCTCACTGTCGGGGACAGGGGCGGGCGAGCAGTACTTC.

CDR3 protein: CASSAGTSGIHEQYF. The CDR3 nucleotides are TGTGCCAGCAGCGCCGGGACTAGCGGGATCCACGAGCAGTACTTC. The J gene is TRBJ2-7, the V gene TRBV11-2, with 13 positions matching TRBD2. The trim removed 5 bases at V and 5 bases at J, leaving 6 bases unmatched. Germline V lookup: CDR1 SGHAT, CDR2 FQNNGV. The CDR3 spans 15 residues.

A few counts support this clonotype. This chain links TRBV18 with TRBJ2-2; the D is unclear. Trimming removed 4 bases from V and 0 bases from J, with 6 bases in between. Germline V lookup: CDR1 KGHSH, CDR2 LQKENI. The CDR3 runs to 14 residues. DNA for the CDR3: TGTGCCAGCTCACAACAGTCGAACACCGGGGAGCTGTTTTTT. Its protein is CASSQQSNTGELFF.

This clonotype has a count of ten or more. The chain links TRBV15 to TRBJ2-7; D call uncertain. Germline CDR1 is LNHNV and CDR2 is YYDKDF (reference sequence). The CDR3 totals 15 residues. Trimming pared 6 bases from V and 4 bases from J, leaving 19 bases between. CDR3 sequence: CATSFIRASEYEQYF. Here the CDR3 DNA reads TGTGCCACCAGTTTTATCCGGGCCTCGGAATACGAGCAGTACTTC.

This clonotype was detected a few times. This rearrangement joins TRBV4-1 to TRBJ2-1; 11 nucleotides agree with TRBD2. This CDR3 comprises 16 residues. In germline, CDR1 is MGHRA, CDR2 YSYEKL. The V gene end was trimmed by 5 bases and the J gene end by 5 bases; junction bases not matched to a gene: 8. Here the CDR3 DNA reads TGCGCCAGCAGCTCCTCCCGGACTAGCGGGCACAATGAGCAGTTCTTC. This encodes CASSSSRTSGHNEQFF.

This clonotype was picked up many times. The CDR3 loop reads CASRAAEEGYNEQFF. CDR3 coding DNA: TGTGCCAGCAGGGCCGCGGAGGAGGGGTACAATGAGCAGTTCTTC. The chain recombines TRBV6-1 with TRBJ2-1, with D perhaps matching TRBD2 (6 bases). Germline-derived CDR1 and CDR2 are MNHNS and SASEGT. This CDR3 region has 15 residues. The V end lost 6 bases, the J end lost 4 bases, and 16 bases lay between the germline ends.

This clonotype was counted only a few times. The chain's CDR3 is CASSLAQSSYNEQFF. CDR3 in DNA: TGTGCCAGCAGCTTAGCACAGTCCTCCTACAATGAGCAGTTCTTC. The J gene is TRBJ2-1, the V gene TRBV11-3; D ambiguous. The CDR3 contains 15 residues. CDR1 and CDR2 from the germline V gene are SGHNT and YENEEA. The V and J ends lost 1 base and 0 bases respectively, with 7 bases between them.

The rearrangement joins TRBV4-2 to TRBJ2-2; TRBD2 matches at 13 bases. The CDR3 contains 16 residues. Trimming removed 4 bases from V and 7 bases from J; junction bases left unmatched: 6. Germline assignment: CDR1 LGHNA and CDR2 YNFKEQ. DNA for the CDR3: TGTGCCAGCAGCCTCCCCGGACTAGCGGGAGTCGGGGAGCTGTTTTTT. Its protein is CASSLPGLAGVGELFF.

This clonotype was seen more than once but under ten times. A much larger clone differs by one base, so this may be a read error. The V call is TRBV10-3, the J call TRBJ1-5; maybe TRBD1 (5 bases). The V gene lost 8 bases and the J gene lost 0 bases, with 8 bases spanning the gap. From germline, CDR1 is ENHRY and CDR2 SYGVKD. The length of the CDR3 is 13 residues. CDR3 loop: CAIGANSNQPQHF. The CDR3 bases are TGTGCCATCGGGGCGAATAGCAATCAGCCCCAGCATTTT.

This clonotype occurred a few times. This sequence joins TRBV5-6 and TRBJ2-1, with a tentative D call TRBD1 (6 bases). Germline lookup yields CDR1 SGHDT and CDR2 YYEEEE. There are 16 residues in the CDR3. Between the trimmed V and J ends, which lost 2 bases and 4 bases, there was a span of 16 bases. The CDR3, as DNA: TGTGCCAGCAGCTTAAGGGGCGGACAGAAATACAATGAGCAGTTCTTC. It encodes CASSLRGGQKYNEQFF. The full variable domain, with the rest looked up from reference TRBV5-6 and TRBJ2-1, is DAGVTQSPTHLIKTRGQQVTLRCSPKSGHDTVSWYQQALGQGPQFIFQYYEEEERQRGNFPDRFSGHQFPNYSSELNVNALLLGDSALYLCASSLRGGQKYNEQFFGPGTRLTVL.

This clonotype has a count of ten or more. This chain connects TRBV29-1 to TRBJ2-7; 10 bases agree with TRBD1. This CDR3 is 13 amino acids long. The V segment lost 8 bases and the J segment 0 bases; nucleotides outside the gene matches: 4. Germline V gives CDR1 SQVTM, CDR2 ANQGSEA. CDR3 DNA: TGCAGCACCCGGACAGGGGGCTCCTACGAGCAGTACTTC. Protein product: CSTRTGGSYEQYF.

This clonotype was counted only a few times. The chain carries TRBV4-1 and TRBJ2-7, with 9 positions matching TRBD2. There are 15 residues in the CDR3. The germline gives CDR1 MGHRA, CDR2 YSYEKL. V dropped 1 base and J dropped 4; count of bases not matched to a gene: 5. This CDR3 is CASSQGGGLAYEQYV. CDR3 DNA sequence: TGCGCCAGCAGCCAAGGGGGGGGACTAGCTTACGAGCAGTACGTC.

The chain couples TRBV3-1 to TRBJ1-1; no firm D call. Trimming removed 5 bases from V and 11 bases from J, with 15 bases in between. This CDR3 is 12 amino acids long. Germline lookup yields CDR1 LGHDT and CDR2 YNNKEL (reference sequence). CDR3 DNA sequence: TGTGCCAGCAGCGAGGGCTCTCTCCAGGCTTTCTTT. This gives the protein CASSEGSLQAFF.

This clonotype was recorded at least ten times. This rearrangement joins TRBV7-3 to TRBJ2-5, with TRBD2 matching 12 bases. The V and J ends lost 5 bases and 5 bases, in that order; junction bases with no gene match: 9. The germline V gene encodes CDR1 SGHTA and CDR2 FQGTGA. This CDR3 contains 16 residues. The CDR3 DNA is TGTGCCAGCAGCCCCTCCCTAGCGGGAGGGAGGGAGACCCAGTACTTC. Amino acid sequence: CASSPSLAGGRETQYF.